One and the same sample provided the 31 T cell receptor beta chains below, sequenced in a study of Ad26.COV2.S vaccination and SARS-CoV-2 variants. This sample's treatment: about 20 received Ad26.COV2.S at low or high dose, single or two shots; a few received placebo; per-sample allocation not given. Following the first vaccine or placebo injection, samples were taken on day 63. Assay: immunoSEQ multiplex PCR; the TCRdb copy retains only in-frame clones and omits some. The sample has about 350,000 clones, around nine tenths seen once. The sequencing here drew on peripheral blood, taken in a trial of Ad26.COV2.S vaccine versus placebo. The receptors were gathered from a person aged 18-60 years who received the Ad26.COV2.S COVID-19 vaccine or a placebo.

The V call is TRBV21-1, the J call TRBJ2-1; TRBD2 was called by the table and not checked on the DNA. TRBV21-1 is marked as a pseudogene. This CDR3 region has 19 residues. CDR3 in amino acids: CASSKWEGLARRTYNEQFF. In DNA, the CDR3 is TGTGCCAGCAGCAAATGGGAGGGGCTAGCGCGCCGGACCTACAATGAGCAGTTCTTC.

This chain connects TRBV11-2 to TRBJ2-5; D perhaps matches TRBD2 (5 bases). Looked up from germline, CDR1 is SGHAT and CDR2 is FQNNGV. The CDR3 covers 14 residues. The V and J ends lost 2 bases and 4 bases respectively, with 11 bases between them. CDR3 in DNA: TGTGCCAGCAGCTTAACCCAAGGAGGAGAGACCCAGTACTTC. Its protein product is CASSLTQGGETQYF.

This chain connects TRBV28 to TRBJ1-1, with D hard to call. The CDR3 covers 13 residues. V was clipped by 5 bases and J by 0 bases, with 7 bases between them. Germline CDR1 reads MDHEN; CDR2 reads SYDVKM. The CDR3 DNA sequence: TGTGCCAGCAGTATAACAGTGAACACTGAAGCTTTCTTT. This encodes CASSITVNTEAFF.

This chain joins TRBV5-1 and TRBJ2-7, with TRBD1 matching over 7 bases. The CDR3 sequence is 16 residues long. Losses at the gene ends were 4 bases for V and 2 bases for J; bases not matched to a gene: 12. Germline loops: CDR1 SGHRS, CDR2 YFSETQ. CDR3 sequence: CASSPMTGLGPYEQYF. The CDR3 nucleotides are TGCGCCAGCAGCCCCATGACAGGGTTGGGCCCCTACGAGCAGTACTTC.

V gene TRBV7-9 combines with J gene TRBJ2-2, with a possible D match to TRBD1 (6 bases). This CDR3 has 16 amino acids. Germline V lookup: CDR1 SEHNR, CDR2 FQNEAQ (reference sequence). V was clipped by 0 bases and J by 5 bases, with 13 bases between them. Here the CDR3 reads CASSLAWDIRTGELFF. The CDR3 DNA reads TGTGCCAGCAGCTTAGCGTGGGACATAAGGACCGGGGAGCTGTTTTTT.

This chain uses TRBV2 with TRBJ2-5, with D hard to call. Trimming pared 4 bases from V and 3 bases from J, leaving 15 bases between. CDR1 SNHLY and CDR2 FYNNEI come from the germline V gene. There are 15 residues in the CDR3. The CDR3: CASSVSPAKKETQYF. DNA for the CDR3: TGTGCCAGCAGTGTTTCACCGGCCAAAAAAGAGACCCAGTACTTC.

The J gene is TRBJ2-2, the V gene TRBV11-2, with TRBD1 identical over 9 bases. Germline CDR1 and CDR2: SGHAT and FQNNGV. The CDR3 loop spans 16 amino acids. Trimming cost V 0 bases and J 4 bases; bases outside gene matches: 3. This chain's CDR3 is CASSLEVTGGTGELFF. CDR3 DNA sequence: TGTGCCAGCAGCTTAGAGGTGACAGGGGGCACCGGGGAGCTGTTTTTT.

The chain carries TRBV9 and TRBJ2-3; 10 bases fit TRBD1. The CDR3 consists of 14 residues. In germline, CDR1 is SGDLS, CDR2 YYNGEE. V dropped 4 bases and J dropped 5; count of bases not matched to a gene: 4. This CDR3 is CASSHGTGVDTQYF. CDR3 DNA: TGTGCCAGCAGCCACGGGACAGGGGTAGATACGCAGTATTTT.

The V and J genes are TRBV15 and TRBJ2-7; 9 bases are shared with TRBD1. Germline CDR1 and CDR2: LNHNV and YYDKDF (reference sequence). The CDR3 loop spans 15 amino acids. V lost 4 bases, J lost 2 bases, and 6 bases stayed unmatched. Written as DNA, the CDR3 is TGTGCCACCAGCACGATGGGACAGGGAGCCTACGAGCAGTACTTC. Its translation: CATSTMGQGAYEQYF.

The J gene is TRBJ2-7, the V gene TRBV11-2; 9 bases agree with TRBD1. This CDR3 has 16 amino acids. Germline-derived CDR1 and CDR2 are SGHAT and FQNNGV. With V trimmed by 6 bases and J by 0 bases, 9 bases remained unmatched. CDR3 region: CASRETGTGSSYEQYF. The CDR3 DNA reads as TGTGCCAGCAGAGAGACAGGGACAGGGAGCTCCTACGAGCAGTACTTC.

The chain links TRBV6-6 to TRBJ2-3, with 9 bases identical to TRBD1. Per germline, CDR1 MNHNY and CDR2 SVGAGI (reference sequence). The ends lost 6 bases at V and 6 bases at J; junction bases unmatched: 13. This CDR3 spans 16 amino acids. DNA of the CDR3: TGTGCCAGCAGGGACACCGGGACAGGGAGTGGGGATACGCAGTATTTT. As protein: CASRDTGTGSGDTQYF.

J is TRBJ2-7 and V is TRBV9, with D unresolved. Germline CDR1 reads SGDLS; CDR2 reads YYNGEE. This CDR3 is 16 amino acids long. V was trimmed by 0 bases and J by 2 bases, leaving 15 bases between them. The CDR3 spells CASSVAQSEPTYEQYF. CDR3 nucleotide sequence: TGTGCCAGCAGCGTAGCTCAAAGCGAACCTACCTACGAGCAGTACTTC.

The chain joins TRBV28 to TRBJ1-1, with D unresolved. The CDR3 consists of 14 residues. From germline, CDR1 is MDHEN and CDR2 SYDVKM. Trimming took off 2 bases at V and 3 bases at J, with 10 bases between the two ends. CDR3 in amino acids: CASSLAGSYTEAFF. In DNA, the CDR3 is TGTGCCAGCAGTTTAGCGGGATCGTACACTGAAGCTTTCTTT.

This CDR3 is CASSPRKKTSGDSTDTQYF. CDR3 nucleotides: TGTGCCAGCAGCCCGCGCAAAAAGACTAGCGGGGATAGCACAGATACGCAGTATTTT. The chain couples TRBV7-3 to TRBJ2-3, with TRBD2 identical over 11 bases. J gave up 0 bases and V 5 bases, and 13 bases lay outside the gene matches. The CDR3 length is 19 residues. The germline V gene encodes CDR1 SGHTA and CDR2 FQGTGA.

The CDR3 nucleotides read TGTGCCAGCAGCTTAGTTTACCCCCGGGACAGGGGGCCGGGGGAGACCCAGTACTTC. Its protein is CASSLVYPRDRGPGETQYF. V gene TRBV11-3 combines with J gene TRBJ2-5, with 12 bases lining up with TRBD1. The V gene's germline CDR1 is SGHNT and CDR2 YENEEA. Unmatched junction bases numbered 14, after V lost 1 base and J lost 5 bases. CDR3 size: 19 residues.

There are a few counts of this clone. The V gene is TRBV4-1, the J gene TRBJ2-7; possible D gene TRBD2, 5 bases. CDR3 length: 18 residues. V dropped 2 bases and J dropped 2 bases, with 22 bases sitting between them. Germline CDR1 and CDR2: MGHRA and YSYEKL. CDR3 residues: CASSQPMPMQRIAYEQYF. The CDR3 DNA sequence: TGCGCCAGCAGCCAACCGATGCCGATGCAGCGGATAGCCTACGAGCAGTACTTC.

The rearrangement uses TRBV6-2 or TRBV6-3 and TRBJ1-1, with TRBD1 as a possible D gene (5 bases). Trimming took off 5 bases at V and 2 bases at J, with 12 bases between the two ends. The CDR3 spans 14 residues. The germline CDR1 and CDR2 sequences are MNHEY and SVGEGT. The CDR3 protein is CASSPTGLNTEAFF. DNA for the CDR3: TGTGCCAGCAGTCCAACAGGATTAAACACTGAAGCTTTCTTT.

The J gene is TRBJ2-7, the V gene TRBV6-5; 9 nucleotides match TRBD1. J lost 3 bases, V lost 1 base, and 4 bases had no gene match. The CDR3 length is 15 residues. CDR1 is MNHEY, CDR2 SVGAGI, per germline. CDR3 DNA sequence: TGTGCCAGCAGTTACTATCCGGGACAGGGCTACGAGCAGTACTTC. Protein product: CASSYYPGQGYEQYF.

This CDR3 reads CASRIGTGGGGYTF. The CDR3 DNA follows: TGTGCCAGCAGGATCGGAACAGGGGGTGGGGGCTACACCTTC. The J gene is TRBJ1-2, the V gene TRBV11-3; 8 bases line up with TRBD1. The junction had 11 bases not matched to a gene; V was cut back by 6 bases and J by 8 bases. This CDR3 contains 14 residues. Germline V lookup: CDR1 SGHNT, CDR2 YENEEA.

This chain joins TRBV28 and TRBJ2-4, with D possibly being TRBD2 (5 bases). Trimming left V 6 bases short and J 9 bases short, with 15 bases between. Looked up from germline, CDR1 is MDHEN and CDR2 is SYDVKM. The CDR3 length is 13 residues. The CDR3, as DNA: TGTGCCAGCAGCGGGGTAGTCCCGGGCATTCAGTACTTC. Translated: CASSGVVPGIQYF.

This sequence joins TRBV5-8 and TRBJ2-1, with D hard to call. This CDR3 is built from 12 residues. Trimming shortened V by 2 bases and J by 7 bases, and 7 bases separated the two germline ends. The germline CDR1 and CDR2 sequences are SGHTS and YDEGEE. CDR3 nucleotide sequence: TGTGCCAGCAGCTTTGGCGGAAATGAGCAGTTCTTC. Translated, it gives CASSFGGNEQFF.

The chain links TRBV3-1 (or the pseudogene TRBV3-2) to TRBJ2-7; 9 positions match TRBD1. This CDR3 is 13 amino acids long. V lost 0 bases and J lost 12; bases outside the gene matches: 6. Germline CDR1 LGHDT, CDR2 YNNKEL (reference sequence). CDR3 DNA: TGTGCCAGCAGCCAAGACCCCGGGACAGGGATGTACTTC. Its translation is CASSQDPGTGMYF.

This chain joins TRBV28 and TRBJ2-1; 9 bases agree with TRBD2. Germline CDR1 is MDHEN and CDR2 is SYDVKM. CDR3 length: 15 amino acids. V lost 7 bases to trimming and J lost 5 bases; unmatched junction nucleotides: 9. The CDR3 nucleotides read TGTGCCAGCACCATAGCGGGAGAGAGCGACAATGAGCAGTTCTTC. Amino acids: CASTIAGESDNEQFF.

This chain joins TRBV27 and TRBJ1-2; the D gene is possibly TRBD1 (5 bases). The germline V gene encodes CDR1 MNHEY and CDR2 SMNVEV (reference sequence). CDR3 length: 13 residues. V was clipped by 3 bases and J by 4 bases, with 9 bases between them. The CDR3 region has the DNA TGTGCCAGCAGTTTTCTCGGGGGCTATGGCTACACCTTC. The encoded protein is CASSFLGGYGYTF.

The chain carries TRBV5-6 and TRBJ2-5; the D gene could be TRBD1 or TRBD2 (5 bases each). V dropped 4 bases and J dropped 2 bases, with 15 bases sitting between them. The CDR3 contains 15 residues. Germline values: CDR1 SGHDT, CDR2 YYEEEE. Written as DNA, the CDR3 is TGTGCCAGCAGCCTCCGGGACCCCCAACAAGAGACCCAGTACTTC. This encodes CASSLRDPQQETQYF.

The rearrangement uses TRBV5-1 and TRBJ2-1; TRBD2 matches 10 bases. Germline V gives CDR1 SGHRS, CDR2 YFSETQ. This CDR3 comprises 16 residues. With V trimmed by 0 bases and J by 4 bases, 4 bases remained unmatched. The CDR3 DNA sequence: TGCGCCAGCAGCTTGGACGGGACTAGCGTTTACAATGAGCAGTTCTTC. Its protein product is CASSLDGTSVYNEQFF.

This clone has just a few counts. The gene calls are TRBV19 and TRBJ2-7, with 7 bases aligning to TRBD2. This CDR3 contains 18 residues. V shed 3 bases, J shed 0 bases, and the junction held 14 bases outside the gene matches. The germline V gene encodes CDR1 LNHDA and CDR2 SQIVND (reference sequence). This CDR3 is CASSMREDIGGSSYEQYF. For the CDR3, the DNA is TGTGCCAGTAGTATGCGGGAAGATATTGGCGGGAGCTCCTACGAGCAGTACTTC.

This rearrangement joins TRBV27 to TRBJ1-5; D uncertain. The germline V gene encodes CDR1 MNHEY and CDR2 SMNVEV (reference sequence). This CDR3 region has 14 residues. Deletions cut 10 bases from V and 2 bases from J, with 15 bases between. The CDR3 here is CATAFRSGNQPQHF. CDR3 DNA sequence: TGTGCCACCGCCTTCCGGTCGGGCAATCAGCCCCAGCATTTT.

The chain couples TRBV19 to TRBJ2-6, with D unclear. Germline assignment: CDR1 LNHDA and CDR2 SQIVND (reference sequence). Trimming shortened V by 0 bases and J by 4 bases, and 13 bases separated the two germline ends. This CDR3 is built from 17 residues. CDR3 in amino acids: CASSIDGIRAGANVLTF. The CDR3 coding sequence is TGTGCCAGTAGTATAGATGGGATACGCGCCGGGGCCAACGTCCTGACTTTC. Together with reference TRBV19 and TRBJ2-6, the CDR3 gives the full variable domain: DGGITQSPKYLFRKEGQNVTLSCEQNLNHDAMYWYRQDPGQGLRLIYYSQIVNDFQKGDIAEGYSVSREKKESFPLTVTSAQKNPTAFYLCASSIDGIRAGANVLTFGAGSRLTVL.

The genes are TRBV15 and TRBJ1-5; 7 bases are a match to TRBD1. Unmatched junction bases numbered 5, after V lost 3 bases and J lost 3 bases. There are 15 residues in the CDR3. Germline V gene lookup returns CDR1 LNHNV and CDR2 YYDKDF (reference sequence). The CDR3 loop reads CATSSKTGYNQPQHF. CDR3 nucleotide sequence: TGTGCCACCAGCAGTAAGACAGGGTACAATCAGCCCCAGCATTTT.

V and J are TRBV6-5 and TRBJ2-2; 8 bases are a match to TRBD2. CDR3 length: 15 residues. Germline lookup yields CDR1 MNHEY and CDR2 SVGAGI. Trimming took 5 bases from V and 7 from J; bases not matched to a gene: 9. CDR3 protein: CASSRLAKDRGELFF. The CDR3 DNA is TGTGCCAGCAGTCGACTAGCGAAGGATCGCGGGGAGCTGTTTTTT.